Shown below are 26 T cell receptor beta chains from a single sample sequenced in a study of blood T cells in healthy people across ages. A J-beta primer mix and a sample-barcoded 5' primer were used in a second PCR of roughly 6 to 11 cycles. MiXCR, applied by TCRdb to the 5' RACE reads, yields one record per CDR3 protein. The sample includes about 1.6 million distinct CDR3 sequences, 30% to 35% of them seen just once. The sequenced sample consisted of blood. These receptors originate from a woman aged 30 to 39 in good health.

This chain connects TRBV12-3 or TRBV12-4 to TRBJ2-6; D remains unclear. Trimming took 2 bases from V and 0 from J, leaving 23 bases between them. This CDR3 region has 21 residues. The CDR3, as DNA: TGTGCCAGCAGTTTACGCCTAGGATTTGGTGTCCCCGGCTCTGGGGCCAACGTCCTGACTTTC. It translates to CASSLRLGFGVPGSGANVLTF.

The chain employs TRBV6-2 or TRBV6-3 and TRBJ2-7; the match to TRBD2 covers 8 bases. Germline values: CDR1 MNHEY, CDR2 SVGEGT. The CDR3 totals 15 residues. Unmatched junction bases numbered 7, after V lost 0 bases and J lost 6 bases. The CDR3 DNA is TGTGCCAGCAGTTACTCAACAGGGACTAGAGGCGAGCAGTACTTC. The encoded protein is CASSYSTGTRGEQYF.

This clonotype was counted between two and nine times. The V call is TRBV20-1, the J call TRBJ1-1; no reliable D call. The V end was cut by 3 bases, the J end by 3 bases, with 14 bases between. The CDR3 sequence is 14 residues long. Germline V CDR1 and CDR2: DFQATT, SNEGSKA (reference sequence). For the CDR3, the DNA is TGCAGTGCTAGGCCCCCGGGAGGGTACACTGAAGCTTTCTTT. This sequence encodes CSARPPGGYTEAFF.

This chain uses TRBV20-1 with TRBJ2-3; 7 bases match TRBD1. J was trimmed by 13 bases and V by 2 bases; bases with no gene match: 12. Germline V gene sequence: CDR1 DFQATT, CDR2 SNEGSKA (reference sequence). CDR3 length: 13 amino acids. In DNA, the CDR3 is TGCAGTGCTAGATCGAGGGATAGAGACAGGGAGTATTTT. Translating gives CSARSRDRDREYF.

The chain joins TRBV2 to TRBJ1-4; the match to TRBD1 covers 7 bases. After removal of 6 bases from V and 6 bases from J, the junction contained 7 bases not matched to a gene. The CDR3 is made up of 14 amino acids. The germline V gene has CDR1 SNHLY and CDR2 FYNNEI. The CDR3 reads CASSRGQKDEKLFF. The DNA for the CDR3 is TGTGCCAGCAGCAGGGGACAGAAAGATGAAAAACTGTTTTTT.

The J gene is TRBJ1-1, the V gene TRBV4-1, with 7 bases lining up with TRBD1. V lost 3 bases, J lost 0 bases, and 4 bases stayed unmatched. Per the germline V gene, CDR1 is MGHRA and CDR2 is YSYEKL. CDR3 length: 15 residues. The CDR3 loop reads CASSHRQGMNTEAFF. CDR3 nucleotide sequence: TGCGCCAGCAGCCACAGACAGGGTATGAACACTGAAGCTTTCTTT.

This clonotype was found a few times. The chain carries TRBV12-3 or TRBV12-4 and TRBJ2-2; no definite D call. Trimming left V 2 bases short and J 4 bases short, with 8 bases between. This CDR3 spans 14 amino acids. The DNA of the CDR3 is TGTGCCAGCAGTTTATCAGACCTCACCGGGGAGCTGTTTTTT. Translated, it gives CASSLSDLTGELFF.

The rearrangement joins TRBV6-2 or TRBV6-3 to TRBJ2-7, with 12 bases lining up with TRBD2. CDR1 is MNHEY, CDR2 SVGEGT, per germline. The CDR3 covers 16 residues. J was trimmed by 6 bases and V by 1 base; bases with no gene match: 7. CDR3 amino acids: CASSYYGLAGICEQYF. The DNA for the CDR3 is TGTGCCAGCAGTTACTACGGACTAGCGGGAATCTGCGAGCAGTACTTC.

CDR3 in DNA: TGTGCCTGGAGGGTGACAGGGAGTCAGCCCCAGCATTTT. Its translation: CAWRVTGSQPQHF. The rearrangement uses TRBV30 and TRBJ1-5; 7 bases match TRBD1. J gave up 6 bases and V 3 bases, and 5 bases lay outside the gene matches. The CDR3 contains 13 residues. Germline assignment: CDR1 GTSNPN and CDR2 SVGIG (reference sequence).

This chain joins TRBV29-1 and TRBJ1-2, with 9 bases fitting TRBD1. Germline loops: CDR1 SQVTM, CDR2 ANQGSEA. V was pared by 7 bases and J by 4 bases, with 13 bases of the junction left unmatched. The CDR3 has 15 amino acids. The CDR3 region has the DNA TGCAGCGCGACTCCGGGACAGGGAGTTGGCTATGGCTACACCTTC. It codes for CSATPGQGVGYGYTF.

The J gene is TRBJ2-3, the V gene TRBV6-1; TRBD1 aligns across 10 bases. Germline trimming cut 6 bases from V and 2 bases from J; bases unmatched to any gene: 5. This CDR3 region has 15 residues. The germline V gene encodes CDR1 MNHNS and CDR2 SASEGT. The CDR3 loop is CASSRQGADTDTQYF. DNA of the CDR3: TGTGCCAGCAGCCGACAGGGGGCCGACACAGATACGCAGTATTTT.

The DNA for the CDR3 is TGTGCCAGCAGTTCCCCTAGCGGGGGGGATCTAACTTACAATGAGCAGTTCTTC. Translated: CASSSPSGGDLTYNEQFF. V is TRBV28 and J is TRBJ2-1; 12 bases line up with TRBD2. The CDR3 runs to 18 residues. Losses at the gene ends were 4 bases for V and 4 bases for J; bases not matched to a gene: 11. Germline V gives CDR1 MDHEN, CDR2 SYDVKM.

The V gene is TRBV10-3, the J gene TRBJ1-6, with 7 bases that match TRBD1. In germline, CDR1 is ENHRY, CDR2 SYGVKD. The CDR3 loop spans 17 amino acids. After removal of 0 bases from V and 7 bases from J, the junction contained 9 bases not matched to a gene. The CDR3 loop is CAISESLRQGYNSPLHF. Written as DNA, the CDR3 is TGTGCCATCAGTGAGTCGTTAAGACAGGGATACAATTCACCCCTCCACTTT.

The V and J genes are TRBV7-3 and TRBJ2-6; 9 nucleotides align to TRBD2. Trimming at V came to 2 bases and at J to 3 bases, leaving 5 bases not matched to a gene. CDR1 is SGHTA and CDR2 is FQGTGA in the germline V gene. CDR3 length: 17 amino acids. This CDR3 reads CASSLAGGPHGANVLTF. The CDR3 region has the DNA TGTGCCAGCAGCTTAGCGGGAGGGCCTCATGGGGCCAACGTCCTGACTTTC.

The CDR3 is CASSSSGAKNIQYF. The CDR3 DNA sequence: TGTGCCAGCAGCAGTAGCGGTGCCAAAAACATTCAGTACTTC. The gene calls are TRBV11-2 and TRBJ2-4; maybe TRBD2 (6 bases). CDR3 length: 14 amino acids. Trimming removed 5 bases at V and 1 base at J, with 9 bases between. Per germline, CDR1 SGHAT and CDR2 FQNNGV.

This clonotype came up many times. The V gene is TRBV20-1, the J gene TRBJ2-1; 7 nucleotides match TRBD2. This CDR3 spans 15 amino acids. Germline loops: CDR1 DFQATT, CDR2 SNEGSKA (reference sequence). With V trimmed by 0 bases and J by 4 bases, 6 bases remained unmatched. Written as DNA, the CDR3 is TGCAGTGCTAGAGATGAGGCTAGCGGATACAATGAGCAGTTCTTC. It codes for CSARDEASGYNEQFF.

The chain joins TRBV7-9 to TRBJ2-1, with 14 nucleotides matching TRBD2. The CDR3 is made up of 17 amino acids. CDR1 is SEHNR and CDR2 is FQNEAQ in the germline V gene (reference sequence). The V segment lost 5 bases and the J segment 5 bases; nucleotides outside the gene matches: 8. The CDR3 DNA reads TGTGCCAGCAGCCAGGGACTAGCGGGAGAAGGGGACAATGAGCAGTTCTTC. It specifies CASSQGLAGEGDNEQFF.

Only a few counts were recorded for this clonotype. V and J are TRBV20-1 and TRBJ2-4, with TRBD2 identical over 9 bases. The DNA matches TRBJ2-7 better at its end, which makes the J call doubtful. The CDR3 is made up of 14 amino acids. The V gene's germline CDR1 is DFQATT and CDR2 SNEGSKA (reference sequence). CDR3 in amino acids: CSARGGTSLSEQYF. The CDR3 DNA sequence: TGCAGTGCTAGGGGGGGGACTAGCCTCTCCGAGCAGTACTTC.

The chain has TRBV20-1 and TRBJ2-1, with 11 bases lining up with TRBD2. Germline loops: CDR1 DFQATT, CDR2 SNEGSKA (reference sequence). Losses at the gene ends were 5 bases for V and 10 bases for J; bases not matched to a gene: 13. The CDR3 runs to 15 residues. The CDR3 nucleotides read TGCAGTGCTCCACCCGGGACTAGCGGAAGTAGGGAGCAGTTCTTC. Its translation is CSAPPGTSGSREQFF.

This clonotype was recorded a few times. CDR3 residues: CASSHGLAGGSTDTQYF. DNA for the CDR3: TGTGCCAGCAGCCACGGACTAGCGGGAGGTAGCACAGATACGCAGTATTTT. This chain joins TRBV3-1 and TRBJ2-3; 14 nucleotides agree with TRBD2. Losses at the gene ends were 3 bases for V and 0 bases for J; bases not matched to a gene: 2. Germline V gene lookup returns CDR1 LGHDT and CDR2 YNNKEL (reference sequence). The CDR3 runs to 17 residues.

CDR3 sequence: CASSLGPHGETQYF. CDR3 DNA sequence: TGTGCCAGCAGCCTCGGGCCCCACGGGGAGACCCAGTACTTC. The chain links TRBV7-3 to TRBJ2-7; D gene ambiguous. Near its end, the DNA agrees better with TRBJ2-5, so the J call may be wrong. From germline, CDR1 is SGHTA and CDR2 FQGTGA. CDR3 length: 14 residues.

The rearrangement uses TRBV4-2 and TRBJ2-7, with no clear D. V lost 0 bases to trimming and J lost 1 base, with 10 bases between them. The germline V gene encodes CDR1 LGHNA and CDR2 YNFKEQ. This CDR3 comprises 15 residues. The CDR3 DNA reads as TGTGCCAGCAGCCAAGAACGTGCCAGGTCCTACGAGCAGTACTTC. As protein: CASSQERARSYEQYF.

On this clonotype itself: Relative to the germline gene, one junction end is altered; a read error may explain this. The chain recombines TRBV2 with TRBJ2-1, with unresolved D. Per germline, CDR1 SNHLY and CDR2 FYNNEI. This CDR3 is 12 amino acids long. The CDR3 spells CANSESGYEQFF. The CDR3 DNA reads as TGTGCCAACAGTGAGTCTGGCTATGAGCAGTTCTTC.

This clonotype has more than one count but fewer than ten. The CDR3 DNA is TGTGCCAGCAGACTCCGCAACATGAACACTGAAGCTTTCTTT. Translating gives CASRLRNMNTEAFF. The rearrangement joins TRBV12-3 or TRBV12-4 to TRBJ1-1; no definite D call. V lost 6 bases to trimming and J lost 0 bases, with 11 bases between them. The CDR3 runs 14 residues.

Comment on this clonotype: This sequence may be a read error, since a much larger clone differs from it by one base. The V and J genes are TRBV5-6 and TRBJ2-1, with a tentative D call TRBD1 (5 bases). CDR3 length equals 12 residues. CDR1 and CDR2 from the germline V gene are SGHDT and YYEEEE. CDR3 sequence: CARSLIAGHEFF. The DNA for the CDR3 is TGTGCCCGCAGCTTGATAGCAGGGCATGAGTTCTTC.

This clonotype was recorded at least ten times. One junction end does not reproduce the germline sequence, and a read error may be involved. V is TRBV20-1 and J is TRBJ2-7, with D maybe TRBD2 (7 bases). Germline CDR1 is DFQATT and CDR2 is SNEGSKA (reference sequence). The CDR3 has 14 residues. For the CDR3, the DNA is TGCAGTGCTAGAGGAACGGGGGGCTCCCACGAGCAGTACTTC. Protein product: CSARGTGGSHEQYF.